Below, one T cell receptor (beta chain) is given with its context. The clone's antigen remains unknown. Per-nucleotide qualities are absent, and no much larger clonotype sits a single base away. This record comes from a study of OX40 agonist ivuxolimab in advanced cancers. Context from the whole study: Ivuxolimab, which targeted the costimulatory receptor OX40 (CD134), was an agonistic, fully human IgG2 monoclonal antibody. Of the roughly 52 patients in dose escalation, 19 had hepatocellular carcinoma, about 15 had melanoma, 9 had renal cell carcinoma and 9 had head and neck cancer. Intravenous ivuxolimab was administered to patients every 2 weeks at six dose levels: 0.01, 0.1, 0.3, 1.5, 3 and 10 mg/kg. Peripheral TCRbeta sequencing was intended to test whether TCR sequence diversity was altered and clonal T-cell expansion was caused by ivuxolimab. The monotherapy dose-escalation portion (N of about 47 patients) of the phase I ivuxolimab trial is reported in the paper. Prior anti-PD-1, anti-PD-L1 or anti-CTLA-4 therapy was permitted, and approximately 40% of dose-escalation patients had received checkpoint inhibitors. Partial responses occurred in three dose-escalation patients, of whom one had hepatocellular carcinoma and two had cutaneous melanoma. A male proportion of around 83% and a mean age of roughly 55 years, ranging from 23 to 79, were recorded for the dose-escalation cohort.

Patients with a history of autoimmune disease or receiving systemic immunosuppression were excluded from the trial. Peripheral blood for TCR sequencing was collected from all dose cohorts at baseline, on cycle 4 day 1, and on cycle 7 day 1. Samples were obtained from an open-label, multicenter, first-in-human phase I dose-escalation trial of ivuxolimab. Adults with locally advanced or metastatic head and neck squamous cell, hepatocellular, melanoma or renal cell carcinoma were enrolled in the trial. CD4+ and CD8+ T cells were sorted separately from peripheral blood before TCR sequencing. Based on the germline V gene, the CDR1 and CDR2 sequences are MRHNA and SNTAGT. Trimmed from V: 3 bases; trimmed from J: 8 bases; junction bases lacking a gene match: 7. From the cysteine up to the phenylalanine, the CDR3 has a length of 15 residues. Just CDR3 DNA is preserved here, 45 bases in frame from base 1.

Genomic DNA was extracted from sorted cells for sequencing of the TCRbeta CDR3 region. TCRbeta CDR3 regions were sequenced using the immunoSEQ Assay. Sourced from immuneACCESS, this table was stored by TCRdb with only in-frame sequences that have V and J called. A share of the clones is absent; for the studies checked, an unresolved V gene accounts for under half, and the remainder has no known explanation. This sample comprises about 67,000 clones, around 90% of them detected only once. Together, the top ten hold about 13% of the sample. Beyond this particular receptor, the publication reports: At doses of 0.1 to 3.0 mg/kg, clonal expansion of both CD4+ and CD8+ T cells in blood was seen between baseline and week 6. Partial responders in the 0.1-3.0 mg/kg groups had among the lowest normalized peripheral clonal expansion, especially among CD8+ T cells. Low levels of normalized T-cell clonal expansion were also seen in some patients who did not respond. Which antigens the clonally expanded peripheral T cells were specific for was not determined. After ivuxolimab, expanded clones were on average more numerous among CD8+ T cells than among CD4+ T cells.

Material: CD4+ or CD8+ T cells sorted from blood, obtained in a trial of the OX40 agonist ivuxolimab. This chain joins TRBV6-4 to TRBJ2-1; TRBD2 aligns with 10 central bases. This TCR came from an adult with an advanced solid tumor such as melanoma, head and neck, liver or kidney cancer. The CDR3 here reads CASSDLAGAGDEQFF. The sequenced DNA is TGTGCCAGCAGTGATCTAGCGGGAGCAGGAGATGAGCAGTTCTTC.